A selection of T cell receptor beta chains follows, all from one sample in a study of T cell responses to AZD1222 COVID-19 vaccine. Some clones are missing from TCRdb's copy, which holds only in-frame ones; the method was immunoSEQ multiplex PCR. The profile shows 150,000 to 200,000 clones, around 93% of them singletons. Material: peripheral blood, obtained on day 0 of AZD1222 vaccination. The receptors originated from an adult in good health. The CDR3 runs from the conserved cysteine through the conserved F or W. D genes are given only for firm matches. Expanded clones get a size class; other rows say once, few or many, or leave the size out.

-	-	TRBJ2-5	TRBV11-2	TGTGCCAGCAGCTTAGGAAGTCACAGAGAGACCCAGTACTTC	CASSLGSHRETQYF
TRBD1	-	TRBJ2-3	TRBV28	TGTGCCAGCCATCCTCCGACAGGGCGTGCAGATACGCAGTATTTT	CASHPPTGRADTQYF
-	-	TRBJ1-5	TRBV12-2	TGTGCAAGTCGTTTTGCAGGGGCGGGTCCTCAGCCCCAGCATTTT	CASRFAGAGPQPQHF
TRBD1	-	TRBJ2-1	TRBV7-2	TGTGCCAGCAGCTCCGGACAGGGGCTTAGTGAGCAGTTCTTC	CASSSGQGLSEQFF
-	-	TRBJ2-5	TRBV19	TGTGCCAGTAGTTTGAGACTAGGGTTGGAGACCCAGTACTTC	CASSLRLGLETQYF
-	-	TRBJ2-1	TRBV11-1	TGTGCCAGCAGCAACCCGACAGGCCTCTCCTACAATGAGCAGTTCTTC	CASSNPTGLSYNEQFF
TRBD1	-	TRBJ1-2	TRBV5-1	TGCGCCAGCAGCTTGGCCGGGACAGGGGGCGAGGGCTACACCTTC	CASSLAGTGGEGYTF
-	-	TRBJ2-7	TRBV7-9	TGTGCCAGCAGCGACGGGGCCTACGAGCAGTACTTC	CASSDGAYEQYF
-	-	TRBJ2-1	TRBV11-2	TGTGCCAGCAGCGCTAGGCCATCCGGCTGGTTTTACAATGAGCAGTTCTTC	CASSARPSGWFYNEQFF
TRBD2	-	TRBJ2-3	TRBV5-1	TGCGCCAGCTCGGAAGTAGCGGGGGGAGATACGCAGTATTTT	CASSEVAGGDTQYF
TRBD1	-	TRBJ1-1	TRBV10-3	TGTGCCATCAGTGAATCAGGGGGAACTGAAGCTTTCTTT	CAISESGGTEAFF
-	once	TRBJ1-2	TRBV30	TGTGCCTGGGAGCGGGGGCTGGATGGCTACACCTTC	CAWERGLDGYTF
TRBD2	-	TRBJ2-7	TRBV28	TGTGCCAGCACTCTTGCGGGAGGGGTTTACGAGCAGTACTTC	CASTLAGGVYEQYF
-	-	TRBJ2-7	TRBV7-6	TGTGCCAGCAGCTTAGGGCCAGGAGCGGGCACCTACGAGCAGTACTTC	CASSLGPGAGTYEQYF
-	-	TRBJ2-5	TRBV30	TGTGCCTGGAGTGTAGCCAGGAGGGAGACCCAGTACTTC	CAWSVARRETQYF
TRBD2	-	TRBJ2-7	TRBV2	TGTGCCAGCTTGAGCGGGACCCGCTCCTACGAGCAGTACTTC	CASLSGTRSYEQYF
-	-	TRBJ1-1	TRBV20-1	TGCAGTGCTAAAGTGGGCGCTGAAGCTTTCTTT	CSAKVGAEAFF
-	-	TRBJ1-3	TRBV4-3	TGCGCCAGCAGCCAAGAGGGGGGAGGGGCTGGCTCTGGAAACACCATATATTTT	CASSQEGGGAGSGNTIYF
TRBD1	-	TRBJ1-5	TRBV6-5	TGTGCCCGTTCCGGGACAGGGGGTCAGCCCCAGCATTTT	CARSGTGGQPQHF
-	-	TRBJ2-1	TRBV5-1	TGCGCCAGCAGTCTAGAGGCCAGCTCCTACAATGAGCAGTTCTTC	CASSLEASSYNEQFF
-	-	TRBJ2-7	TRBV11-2	TGTGCCAGCAGCTTAGCTGCCGAGGCCTACGAGCAGTACTTC	CASSLAAEAYEQYF
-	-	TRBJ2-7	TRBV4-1	TGCGCCAGCAGCTTAGGCCCGGGGAGAGGGGTTTACGAGCAGTACTTC	CASSLGPGRGVYEQYF